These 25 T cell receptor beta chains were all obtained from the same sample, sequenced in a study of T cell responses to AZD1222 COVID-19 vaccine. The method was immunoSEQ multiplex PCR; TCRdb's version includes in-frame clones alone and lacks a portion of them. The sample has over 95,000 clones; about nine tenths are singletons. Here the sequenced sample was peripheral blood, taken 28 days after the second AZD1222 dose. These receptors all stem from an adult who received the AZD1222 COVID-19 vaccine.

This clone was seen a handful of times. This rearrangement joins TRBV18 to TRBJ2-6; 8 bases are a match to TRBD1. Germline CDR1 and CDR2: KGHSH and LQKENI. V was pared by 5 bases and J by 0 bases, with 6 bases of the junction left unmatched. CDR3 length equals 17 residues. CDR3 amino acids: CASSSRTGNSGANVLTF. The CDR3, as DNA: TGTGCCAGCTCATCCAGGACAGGGAACTCTGGGGCCAACGTCCTGACTTTC.

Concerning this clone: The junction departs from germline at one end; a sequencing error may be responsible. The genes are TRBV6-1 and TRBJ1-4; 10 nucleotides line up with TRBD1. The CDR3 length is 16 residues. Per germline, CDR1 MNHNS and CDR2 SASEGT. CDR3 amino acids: CATSDRGRATNEKLFF. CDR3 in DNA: TGTGCCACCAGTGACAGGGGGCGGGCAACTAATGAAAAACTGTTTTTT.

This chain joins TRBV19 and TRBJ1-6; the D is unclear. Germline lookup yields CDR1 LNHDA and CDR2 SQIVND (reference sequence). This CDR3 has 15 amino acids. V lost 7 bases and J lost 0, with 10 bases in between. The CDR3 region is CASTNSGSYNSPLHF. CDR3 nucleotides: TGTGCCAGTACAAACTCGGGCTCCTATAATTCACCCCTCCACTTT.

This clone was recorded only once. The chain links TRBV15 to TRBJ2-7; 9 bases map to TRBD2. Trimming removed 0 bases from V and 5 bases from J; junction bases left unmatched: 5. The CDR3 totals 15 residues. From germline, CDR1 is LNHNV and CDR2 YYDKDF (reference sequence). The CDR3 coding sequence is TGTGCCACCAGCAGAGATCTGGGCGGGGGGGACGAGCAGTACTTC. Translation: CATSRDLGGGDEQYF.

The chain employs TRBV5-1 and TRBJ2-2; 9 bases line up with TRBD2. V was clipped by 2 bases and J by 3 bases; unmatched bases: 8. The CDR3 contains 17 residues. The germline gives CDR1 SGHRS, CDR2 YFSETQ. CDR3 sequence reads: CASSFRGRAEDTGELFF. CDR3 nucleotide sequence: TGCGCCAGCAGCTTCCGCGGGAGGGCCGAGGACACCGGGGAGCTGTTTTTT.

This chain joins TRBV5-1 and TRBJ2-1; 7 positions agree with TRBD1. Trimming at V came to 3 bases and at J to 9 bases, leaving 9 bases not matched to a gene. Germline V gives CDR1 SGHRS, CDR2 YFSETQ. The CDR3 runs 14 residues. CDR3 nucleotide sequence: TGCGCCAGCAGCTCATTACAGGGGTCCGGTGAGCAGTTCTTC. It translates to CASSSLQGSGEQFF.

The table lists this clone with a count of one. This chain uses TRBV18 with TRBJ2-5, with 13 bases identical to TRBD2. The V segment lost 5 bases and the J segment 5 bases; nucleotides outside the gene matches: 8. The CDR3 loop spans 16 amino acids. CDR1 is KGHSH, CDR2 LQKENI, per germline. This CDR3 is CASSSGLAGVRETQYF. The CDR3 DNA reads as TGTGCCAGCTCATCCGGACTAGCGGGAGTACGGGAGACCCAGTACTTC.

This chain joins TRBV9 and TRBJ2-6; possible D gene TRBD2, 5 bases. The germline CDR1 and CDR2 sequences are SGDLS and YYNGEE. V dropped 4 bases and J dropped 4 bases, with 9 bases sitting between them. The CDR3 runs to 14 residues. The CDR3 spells CASSSRGGANVLTF. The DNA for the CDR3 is TGTGCCAGCAGCTCCCGGGGAGGGGCCAACGTCCTGACTTTC.

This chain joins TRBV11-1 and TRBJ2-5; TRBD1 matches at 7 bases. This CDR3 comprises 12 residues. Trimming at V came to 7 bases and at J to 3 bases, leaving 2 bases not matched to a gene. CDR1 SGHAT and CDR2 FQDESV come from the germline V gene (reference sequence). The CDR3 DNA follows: TGTGCCAGCAACAGGGGTGAAGAGACCCAGTACTTC. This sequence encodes CASNRGEETQYF.

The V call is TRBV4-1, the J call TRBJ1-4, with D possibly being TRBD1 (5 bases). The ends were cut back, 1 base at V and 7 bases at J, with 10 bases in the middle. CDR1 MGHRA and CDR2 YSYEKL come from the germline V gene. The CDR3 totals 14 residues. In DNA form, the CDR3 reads TGCGCCAGCAGCCAAGTAGGGGAACTTGAAAAACTGTTTTTT. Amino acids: CASSQVGELEKLFF.

The CDR3 loop reads CASSPQQGMMNTEAFF. The CDR3 coding sequence is TGTGCCAGCAGTCCACAACAGGGGATGATGAACACTGAAGCTTTCTTT. The rearrangement uses TRBV28 and TRBJ1-1; 7 bases agree with TRBD1. The CDR3 extends over 16 amino acids. The J segment lost 0 bases and the V segment lost 5 bases, leaving 9 bases of the junction unmatched. In germline, CDR1 is MDHEN, CDR2 SYDVKM.

DNA of the CDR3: TGTGCCAGCAGCAAAGCCCGGACAGGGGGTAATTCACCCCTCCACTTT. The encoded protein is CASSKARTGGNSPLHF. The chain carries TRBV21-1 and TRBJ1-6; the D segment call TRBD1 is taken from the table without a DNA check. TRBV21-1 has pseudogene status. The CDR3 contains 16 residues.

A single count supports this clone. The CDR3 bases are TGTGCCAGCAGTGAAGGGACAGCCAACACCGGGGAGCTGTTTTTT. This gives the protein CASSEGTANTGELFF. The rearrangement links TRBV25-1 to TRBJ2-2; 7 nucleotides match TRBD1. Trimming removed 2 bases from V and 2 bases from J; junction bases left unmatched: 2. The CDR3 has 15 residues. CDR1 is MGHDK, CDR2 SYGVNS, per germline.

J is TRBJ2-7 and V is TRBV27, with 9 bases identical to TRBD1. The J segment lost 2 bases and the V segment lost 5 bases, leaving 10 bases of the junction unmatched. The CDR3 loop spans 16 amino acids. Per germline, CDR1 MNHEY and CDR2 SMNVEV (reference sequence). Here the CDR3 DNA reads TGTGCCAGCAGTCAACAGGGGGCCCTAAACACCTACGAGCAGTACTTC. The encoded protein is CASSQQGALNTYEQYF.

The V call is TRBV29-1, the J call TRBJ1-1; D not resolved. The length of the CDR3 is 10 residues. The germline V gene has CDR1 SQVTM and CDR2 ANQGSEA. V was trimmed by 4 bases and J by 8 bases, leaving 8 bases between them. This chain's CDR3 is CSVGSLEAFF. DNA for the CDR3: TGCAGCGTTGGTTCCTTAGAAGCTTTCTTT. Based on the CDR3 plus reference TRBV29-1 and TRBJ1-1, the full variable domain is SAVISQKPSRDICQRGTSLTIQCQVDSQVTMMFWYRQQPGQSLTLIATANQGSEATYESGFVIDKFPISRPNLTFSTLTVSNMSPEDSSIYLCSVGSLEAFFGQGTRLTVV.

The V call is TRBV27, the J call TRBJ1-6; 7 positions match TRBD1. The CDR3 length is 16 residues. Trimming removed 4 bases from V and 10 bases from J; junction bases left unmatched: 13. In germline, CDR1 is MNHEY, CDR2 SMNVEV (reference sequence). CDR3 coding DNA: TGTGCCAGCAGTTCCCCGCTCAGACAGGGAGGCTCACCCCTCCACTTT. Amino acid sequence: CASSSPLRQGGSPLHF.

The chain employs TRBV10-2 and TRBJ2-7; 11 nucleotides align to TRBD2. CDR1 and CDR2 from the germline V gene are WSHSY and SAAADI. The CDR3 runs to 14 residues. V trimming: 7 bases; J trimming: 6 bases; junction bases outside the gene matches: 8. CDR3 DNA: TGCGCCAGCAAAGAACTAGCGGGAGTGAGCGAGCAGTACTTC. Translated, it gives CASKELAGVSEQYF.

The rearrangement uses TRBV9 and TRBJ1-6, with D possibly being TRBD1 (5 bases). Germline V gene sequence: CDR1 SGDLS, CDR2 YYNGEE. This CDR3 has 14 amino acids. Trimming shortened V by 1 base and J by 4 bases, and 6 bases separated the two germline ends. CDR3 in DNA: TGTGCCAGCAGCGTACGACAGTATAATTCACCCCTCCACTTT. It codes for CASSVRQYNSPLHF.

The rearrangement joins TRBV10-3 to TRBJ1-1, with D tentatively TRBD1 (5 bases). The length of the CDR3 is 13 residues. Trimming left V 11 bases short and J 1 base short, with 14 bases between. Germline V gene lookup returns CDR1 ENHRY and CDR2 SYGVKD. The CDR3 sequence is CAGSVGGNTEAFF. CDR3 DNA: TGTGCCGGGAGTGTGGGGGGGAACACTGAAGCTTTCTTT.

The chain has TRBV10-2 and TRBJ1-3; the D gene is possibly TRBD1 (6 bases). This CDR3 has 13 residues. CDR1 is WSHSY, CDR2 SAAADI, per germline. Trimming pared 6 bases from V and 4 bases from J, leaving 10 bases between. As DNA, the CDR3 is TGCGCCAGCAGCTCCGGGACAGGAAACACCATATATTTT. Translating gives CASSSGTGNTIYF.

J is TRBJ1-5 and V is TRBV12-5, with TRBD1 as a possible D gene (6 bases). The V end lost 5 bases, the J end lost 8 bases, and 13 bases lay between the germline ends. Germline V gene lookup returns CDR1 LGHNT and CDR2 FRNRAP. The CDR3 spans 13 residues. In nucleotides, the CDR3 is TGTGCTAGTGGTGTAGGGGGATTTGAGCCCCAGCATTTT. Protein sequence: CASGVGGFEPQHF.

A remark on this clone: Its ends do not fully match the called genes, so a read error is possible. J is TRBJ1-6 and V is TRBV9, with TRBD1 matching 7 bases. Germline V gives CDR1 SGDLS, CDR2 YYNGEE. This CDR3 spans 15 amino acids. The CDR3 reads CASSVRSGGDSPLHF. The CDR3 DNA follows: TGTGCCAGTAGCGTACGGTCAGGGGGTGATTCACCCCTCCACTTT.

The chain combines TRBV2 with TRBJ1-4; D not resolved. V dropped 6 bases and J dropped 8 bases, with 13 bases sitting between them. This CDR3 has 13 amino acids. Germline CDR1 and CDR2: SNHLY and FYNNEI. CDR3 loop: CASRLDDGEKLFF. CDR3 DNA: TGTGCCAGCAGGCTGGATGATGGGGAAAAACTGTTTTTT.

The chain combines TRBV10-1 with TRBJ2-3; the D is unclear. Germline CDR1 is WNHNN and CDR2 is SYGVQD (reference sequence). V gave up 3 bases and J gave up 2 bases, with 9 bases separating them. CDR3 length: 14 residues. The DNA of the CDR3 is TGCGCCAGCAGTGATCCGCCGGCCACAGATACGCAGTATTTT. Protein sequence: CASSDPPATDTQYF.

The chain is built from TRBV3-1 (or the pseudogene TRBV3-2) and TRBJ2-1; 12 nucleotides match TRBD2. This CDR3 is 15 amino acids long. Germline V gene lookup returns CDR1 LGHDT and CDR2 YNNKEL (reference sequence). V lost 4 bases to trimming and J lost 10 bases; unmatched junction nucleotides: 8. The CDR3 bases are TGTGCCAGCAGCCGCCTACTAGCGGGAGGAGGGGAGCAGTTCTTC. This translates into CASSRLLAGGGEQFF.